The rows below give T cell receptor beta chains drawn from one sample of a study of T cell repertoires in cytomegalovirus infection. TCRdb re-called the reads through MiXCR, storing one row per CDR3 protein. The table shows about 900,000 distinct CDR3 sequences, with roughly 30% occurring only once. The antigens these receptors bind are not known. The input for sequencing was cultured CD8+ T cells from PBMCs, taken from culture after CMV antigen stimulation. Receptor source: a human donor in good health (CMV status not recorded). Some clones in this sample may be carry-over from other donors' samples. CDR3s include the opening cysteine and the closing phenylalanine or tryptophan. Each record gives: clone size, V gene, D gene, J gene, CDR3 protein, CDR3 DNA. The D gene is left open where the match is weak. The size of a clone is reported for some rows only, either as once, few or many, or as a class for expanded clones.

clone_size: .
v_call: TRBV9
d_call: TRBD1
j_call: TRBJ2-1
cdr3_aa: CASSAQGVPYNEQFF
cdr3_nt: TGTGCCAGCAGCGCACAGGGGGTCCCCTACAATGAGCAGTTCTTC

clone_size: many
v_call: TRBV6-1
d_call: .
j_call: TRBJ2-3
cdr3_aa: CASSESATRVWNTQYF
cdr3_nt: TGTGCCAGCAGTGAATCGGCAACCCGGGTGTGGAATACGCAGTATTTT

clone_size: few
v_call: TRBV27
d_call: .
j_call: TRBJ1-2
cdr3_aa: CASSWDANYGYTF
cdr3_nt: TGTGCCAGCAGTTGGGATGCTAACTATGGCTACACCTTC

clone_size: .
v_call: TRBV7-6
d_call: TRBD1
j_call: TRBJ1-6
cdr3_aa: CASRALLGQGSPLHF
cdr3_nt: TGTGCCAGCAGAGCTCTTTTAGGACAGGGATCACCCCTCCACTTT

clone_size: .
v_call: TRBV11-2
d_call: TRBD2
j_call: TRBJ2-1
cdr3_aa: CASNRGVAGYNEQFF
cdr3_nt: TGTGCCAGCAACCGGGGGGTCGCTGGGTACAATGAGCAGTTCTTC

clone_size: .
v_call: TRBV7-6
d_call: .
j_call: TRBJ1-4
cdr3_aa: CASSLRAEGEKLFF
cdr3_nt: TGTGCCAGCAGCTTAAGGGCGGAGGGTGAAAAACTGTTTTTT

clone_size: .
v_call: TRBV27
d_call: .
j_call: TRBJ1-2
cdr3_aa: CASSLKGSNGYTF
cdr3_nt: TGTGCCAGCAGTTTAAAGGGTAGCAATGGCTACACCTTC

clone_size: few
v_call: TRBV24-1
d_call: .
j_call: TRBJ2-1
cdr3_aa: CATSGPGRNEQFF
cdr3_nt: TGTGCCACCAGTGGCCCAGGGAGGAATGAGCAGTTCTTC

clone_size: few
v_call: TRBV6-6
d_call: .
j_call: TRBJ2-2
cdr3_aa: CASSYGGTDPNTGELFF
cdr3_nt: TGTGCCAGCAGTTACGGGGGGACAGACCCGAACACCGGGGAGCTGTTTTTT

clone_size: few
v_call: TRBV27
d_call: TRBD1
j_call: TRBJ1-5
cdr3_aa: CASSLRQGAYQPQHF
cdr3_nt: TGTGCCAGCAGTTTGAGGCAGGGGGCTTATCAGCCCCAGCATTTT

clone_size: .
v_call: TRBV24-1
d_call: .
j_call: TRBJ2-2
cdr3_aa: CATGGPGELFF
cdr3_nt: TGTGCAACCGGGGGACCCGGGGAGCTGTTTTTT

clone_size: many
v_call: TRBV7-8
d_call: TRBD2
j_call: TRBJ2-1
cdr3_aa: CASSFDGGARRSYNEQFF
cdr3_nt: TGTGCCAGCAGCTTCGACGGGGGGGCCCGACGCTCCTACAATGAGCAGTTCTTC

clone_size: many
v_call: TRBV7-9
d_call: TRBD1
j_call: TRBJ2-3
cdr3_aa: CASSLRDSSTDTQYF
cdr3_nt: TGTGCCAGCAGCTTACGGGACAGTAGCACAGATACGCAGTATTTT

clone_size: .
v_call: TRBV6-1
d_call: .
j_call: TRBJ2-5
cdr3_aa: CASSEDQAWGTQYF
cdr3_nt: TGTGCCAGCAGTGAAGACCAGGCCTGGGGGACCCAGTACTTC

clone_size: .
v_call: TRBV27
d_call: .
j_call: TRBJ2-7
cdr3_aa: CASSPGPYYEQYF
cdr3_nt: TGTGCCAGCAGTCCGGGCCCGTACTACGAGCAGTACTTC

clone_size: few
v_call: TRBV7-9
d_call: .
j_call: TRBJ2-7
cdr3_aa: CASTTTGVGVNEQYF
cdr3_nt: TGTGCCAGCACCACAACCGGGGTTGGCGTAAACGAGCAGTACTTC

clone_size: many
v_call: TRBV7-9
d_call: TRBD1
j_call: TRBJ2-3
cdr3_aa: CASIRGGGTDTQYF
cdr3_nt: TGTGCCAGCATCCGAGGGGGCGGCACAGATACGCAGTATTTT

clone_size: many
v_call: TRBV7-8
d_call: TRBD1
j_call: TRBJ2-7
cdr3_aa: CASSLVYVQGAVNEQYF
cdr3_nt: TGTGCCAGCAGCTTAGTGTACGTACAGGGGGCGGTCAACGAGCAGTACTTC

clone_size: few
v_call: TRBV6-5
d_call: .
j_call: TRBJ2-1
cdr3_aa: CASSYSTTYEQFF
cdr3_nt: TGTGCCAGCAGTTACTCGACCACTTATGAGCAGTTCTTC

clone_size: .
v_call: TRBV19
d_call: .
j_call: TRBJ2-6
cdr3_aa: CASSIDGTGGSGANVLTF
cdr3_nt: TGTGCCAGTAGTATAGATGGGACCGGGGGCTCTGGGGCCAACGTCCTGACTTTC